The 27 T cell receptor beta chains below come from one sample, sequenced in a study of prognosis after radiotherapy for stage I lung cancer. TCR beta CDR3 amplification from genomic DNA was performed by two-round multiplex PCR. During first-round PCR, primers specific to each TRBV and TRBJ gene were used. TCRdb used MiXCR to reprocess the multiplex PCR reads, holding one entry per CDR3 protein. The sample lists over 15,000 distinct CDR3 sequences, about 50% occurring once. Sequencing was performed on PBMCs, taken before or after stereotactic body radiation therapy (not recorded which). The receptor set was obtained from a donor over 45 with non-small cell lung cancer.

This clonotype was counted at least ten times. The rearrangement uses TRBV5-1 and TRBJ2-5, with D possibly being TRBD2 (6 bases). In germline, CDR1 is SGHRS, CDR2 YFSETQ. V was trimmed by 3 bases and J by 5 bases, leaving 8 bases between them. The CDR3 loop spans 12 amino acids. This CDR3 is CASSSRGETQYF. For the CDR3, the DNA is TGCGCCAGCAGCTCCCGGGGGGAGACCCAGTACTTC.

The chain links TRBV11-3 to TRBJ2-4; D is perhaps TRBD1 (7 bases). Germline loops: CDR1 SGHNT, CDR2 YENEEA. V lost 1 base, J lost 4 bases, and 20 bases lay in between. This CDR3 contains 18 residues. The CDR3 loop is CASSLGTGGRGAKNIQYF. Written as DNA, the CDR3 is TGTGCCAGCAGCTTAGGGACAGGTGGAAGGGGGGCGAAAAACATTCAGTACTTC.

This clonotype appeared many times. The V gene is TRBV7-3, the J gene TRBJ2-2, with 14 nucleotides matching TRBD2. Losses at the gene ends were 5 bases for V and 6 bases for J; bases not matched to a gene: 11. CDR1 and CDR2 (germline): SGHTA, FQGTGA. The CDR3 sequence is 18 residues long. Written as DNA, the CDR3 is TGTGCCAGCAGCGTTCCGGGGACTAGCGGGAGAGTTGCCGGGGAGCTGTTTTTT. It translates to CASSVPGTSGRVAGELFF.

This clonotype was counted ten times or more. The V gene is TRBV4-1, the J gene TRBJ2-1, with 10 bases matching TRBD2. The CDR3 is made up of 16 amino acids. With V trimmed by 2 bases and J by 2 bases, 3 bases remained unmatched. The germline V gene has CDR1 MGHRA and CDR2 YSYEKL. The CDR3 sequence: CASSQPLAGAYNEQFF. CDR3 DNA: TGCGCCAGCAGCCAACCCCTAGCGGGAGCCTACAATGAGCAGTTCTTC.

This clonotype was detected only once. A far larger clone differs by one base, so this is likely a read error. The V gene is TRBV6-4, the J gene TRBJ2-3, with 11 bases identical to TRBD2. CDR3 size: 15 residues. Germline assignment: CDR1 MRHNA and CDR2 SNTAGT. The CDR3 region is CSSSSSGRPPDTQYF. CDR3 DNA sequence: TGTTCCAGCAGTTCTAGCGGGAGGCCCCCAGATACGCAGTATTTT.

In this sample, this clonotype turned up once. In DNA form, the CDR3 reads TGTGCCTGTCTGGAGGAGGTTTCCTACAATGAGCAGTTCTTC. Translating it yields CACLEEVSYNEQFF. The chain combines TRBV30 with TRBJ2-1, with D perhaps TRBD2 (5 bases). Trimming cost V 6 bases and J 1 base, with 13 bases left between them. This CDR3 contains 14 residues. CDR1 is GTSNPN and CDR2 is SVGIG in the germline V gene (reference sequence).

Judged by abundance, this clonotype is medium-sized. For the CDR3, the DNA is TGCGCCAGCAGCAAGGGGACTAGCGGGATTAACACCGGGGAGCTGTTTTTT. This gives the protein CASSKGTSGINTGELFF. The chain links TRBV5-1 to TRBJ2-2; 13 nucleotides match TRBD2. From germline, CDR1 is SGHRS and CDR2 YFSETQ. The CDR3 has 17 amino acids. The ends lost 4 bases at V and 2 bases at J; junction bases unmatched: 5. The full variable domain, its missing parts supplied by reference TRBV5-1 and TRBJ2-2, is KAGVTQTPRYLIKTRGQQVTLSCSPISGHRSVSWYQQTPGQGLQFLFEYFSETQRNKGNFPGRFSGRQFSNSRSEMNVSTLELGDSALYLCASSKGTSGINTGELFFGEGSRLTVL.

This clonotype appeared once. This sequence joins TRBV11-2 and TRBJ2-5; 7 nucleotides match TRBD1. The germline V gene has CDR1 SGHAT and CDR2 FQNNGV. V shed 5 bases and J 5 bases; nucleotides not matched to a gene: 11. The CDR3 runs 15 residues. The CDR3 DNA reads as TGTGCCAGCAGCCCGCTGACAGGGCGGAGGGAGACCCAGTACTTC. It specifies CASSPLTGRRETQYF. Drawing the rest from reference TRBV11-2 and TRBJ2-5, the complete variable domain is EAGVAQSPRYKIIEKRQSVAFWCNPISGHATLYWYQQILGQGPKLLIQFQNNGVVDDSQLPKDRFSAERLKGVDSTLKIQPAKLEDSAVYLCASSPLTGRRETQYFGPGTRLLVL.

By sample fraction, this clonotype is medium-sized. This chain connects TRBV2 to TRBJ2-7; TRBD2 matches at 8 bases. Trimming removed 6 bases from V and 2 bases from J; junction bases left unmatched: 9. Germline V gene lookup returns CDR1 SNHLY and CDR2 FYNNEI. The CDR3 totals 15 residues. The chain's CDR3 is CASSPRASGPYEQYF. The CDR3 region has the DNA TGTGCCAGCAGCCCCCGAGCTAGCGGGCCCTACGAGCAGTACTTC.

This chain uses TRBV20-1 with TRBJ2-1; D unclear. The CDR3 loop spans 13 amino acids. V dropped 3 bases and J dropped 12 bases, with 18 bases sitting between them. Germline values: CDR1 DFQATT, CDR2 SNEGSKA (reference sequence). This CDR3 is CSASSAMAMVQFF. The CDR3 DNA reads as TGCAGTGCTAGTTCCGCAATGGCTATGGTGCAGTTCTTC.

This clonotype was observed many times. The CDR3 sequence: CASSFSSHYEQYF. The CDR3 nucleotides read TGTGCCAGCAGCTTTTCTAGCCACTACGAGCAGTACTTC. This chain connects TRBV5-6 to TRBJ2-7; tentatively, D is TRBD2 (5 bases). Germline assignment: CDR1 SGHDT and CDR2 YYEEEE. The CDR3 extends over 13 amino acids. Trimming stripped 2 bases from V and 3 bases from J, with 9 bases between.

V usage is TRBV20-1 and J usage is TRBJ2-1; 10 bases are shared with TRBD2. CDR3 length equals 14 residues. Unmatched junction bases numbered 3, after V lost 1 base and J lost 6 bases. The V gene's germline CDR1 is DFQATT and CDR2 SNEGSKA (reference sequence). CDR3 region: CSARGLAGANEQFF. The CDR3 DNA reads as TGCAGTGCTAGAGGGCTAGCGGGAGCCAATGAGCAGTTCTTC.

A note on this clonotype: A much more abundant neighbour one base away suggests this may be a read error. This chain joins TRBV19 and TRBJ2-7; 14 bases are a match to TRBD2. There are 16 residues in the CDR3. The germline gives CDR1 LNHDA, CDR2 SQIVND (reference sequence). V gave up 3 bases and J gave up 10 bases; unmatched junction bases: 11. The CDR3 spells CASSMQPGLAGVRQYF. The CDR3 DNA reads TGTGCCAGTAGTATGCAGCCGGGACTAGCGGGAGTGCGACAGTACTTC.

Judged by abundance, this clonotype is medium-sized. The chain joins TRBV19 to TRBJ1-2; 7 positions match TRBD1. This CDR3 has 14 residues. Germline CDR1 and CDR2: LNHDA and SQIVND (reference sequence). V was pared by 4 bases and J by 4 bases, with 6 bases of the junction left unmatched. CDR3 sequence (DNA): TGTGCCAGTAGTACGACAGGGAGTTTCTATGGCTACACCTTC. Amino acid sequence: CASSTTGSFYGYTF.

As regards this clonotype: One base separates it from a far larger clone, so it is likely a read error. The gene calls are TRBV10-3 and TRBJ1-5, with 7 bases identical to TRBD1. Unmatched junction bases numbered 14, after V lost 11 bases and J lost 7 bases. The CDR3 is 14 amino acids. Per germline, CDR1 ENHRY and CDR2 SYGVKD. The CDR3, as DNA: TGTGCCGGCAGTTTAAGGGGGCAGGGGCAGCCCCAGCATTTT. It translates to CAGSLRGQGQPQHF.

V gene TRBV24-1 combines with J gene TRBJ2-2, with 10 nucleotides matching TRBD2. CDR1 and CDR2 from the germline V gene are KGHDR and SFDVKD. After removal of 6 bases from V and 10 bases from J, the junction contained 13 bases not matched to a gene. The CDR3 has 16 residues. CDR3 bases: TGTGCCACCAGTTGGACTAGCGGTAATCTGGTCGTGGAGCTGTTTTTT. Residues: CATSWTSGNLVVELFF.

Only one count was recorded for this clonotype. This chain connects TRBV6-1 to TRBJ1-1; D possibly corresponds to TRBD1 (5 bases). CDR1 is MNHNS and CDR2 is SASEGT in the germline V gene. There are 13 residues in the CDR3. Deletions cut 7 bases from V and 5 bases from J, with 14 bases between. The CDR3 DNA follows: TGTGCCAGCAATCAACTAGGGGCAACTGAAGCTTTCTTT. This sequence encodes CASNQLGATEAFF.

This clonotype was counted at least ten times. The V and J genes are TRBV29-1 and TRBJ2-7, with TRBD1 matching over 9 bases. The junction had 4 bases not matched to a gene; V was cut back by 4 bases and J by 3 bases. Germline V gene data show CDR1 as SQVTM and CDR2 as ANQGSEA. There are 13 residues in the CDR3. This CDR3 is CSVAGQGGYEQYF. CDR3 coding DNA: TGCAGCGTTGCGGGACAGGGTGGCTACGAGCAGTACTTC.

The sample holds many counts of this clonotype. The J gene is TRBJ2-2, the V gene TRBV6-5; 7 nucleotides match TRBD1. This CDR3 contains 17 residues. V shed 0 bases, J shed 0 bases, and the junction held 4 bases outside the gene matches. Germline CDR1 MNHEY, CDR2 SVGAGI. The CDR3 sequence is CASSYSLGQANTGELFF. The CDR3 DNA reads as TGTGCCAGCAGTTACTCCTTAGGACAGGCGAACACCGGGGAGCTGTTTTTT.

This clonotype was counted at least ten times. The V and J genes are TRBV19 and TRBJ1-2; tentatively, D is TRBD1 (5 bases). V shed 4 bases and J shed 1 base, with 10 bases lying between them. CDR3 length equals 14 residues. Germline V gives CDR1 LNHDA, CDR2 SQIVND (reference sequence). CDR3 residues: CASSTGNGNYGYTF. The CDR3 nucleotides read TGTGCCAGTAGTACAGGGAATGGTAACTATGGCTACACCTTC.

The sample holds many counts of this clonotype. Lacking the conserved final phenylalanine or tryptophan, this CDR3 likely reflects a read error. The chain joins TRBV19 to TRBJ2-5; D assignment may be TRBD1 or TRBD2 (5 bases each). In germline, CDR1 is LNHDA, CDR2 SQIVND (reference sequence). The CDR3 has 11 residues. Trimming took off 6 bases at V and 5 bases at J, with 7 bases between the two ends. Here the CDR3 reads CASRWGETQYL. DNA for the CDR3: TGTGCCAGTAGATGGGGGGAGACCCAGTACCTC.

Turning to this clonotype: With only one base between it and a far larger clone, this is likely a read error. The gene calls are TRBV7-9 and TRBJ2-5, with D hard to call. Germline assignment: CDR1 SEHNR and CDR2 FQNEAQ (reference sequence). V gave up 1 base and J gave up 4 bases, with 10 bases separating them. The CDR3 totals 14 residues. The CDR3 coding sequence is TGTGCCAGCAGCTTAGGATTTGTGACAGAGACCCAGTACTTC. It is translated as CASSLGFVTETQYF.

The table lists this clonotype with many counts. The chain combines TRBV14 with TRBJ1-1, with TRBD1 as a possible D gene (5 bases). Deletions cut 2 bases from V and 4 bases from J, with 11 bases between. The CDR3 loop spans 14 amino acids. Germline CDR1 is SGHDN and CDR2 is FVKESK. The CDR3 DNA reads as TGTGCCAGCAGCCAATCGACGGGGGGCACTGAAGCTTTCTTT. Translated: CASSQSTGGTEAFF.

The rearrangement uses TRBV2 and TRBJ2-7; perhaps TRBD2 as D (5 bases). The germline gives CDR1 SNHLY, CDR2 FYNNEI. There are 13 residues in the CDR3. V was trimmed by 5 bases and J by 7 bases, leaving 15 bases between them. CDR3 bases: TGTGCCAGCAGTTTCGACTACCTCGGGGAGCAGTACTTC. The encoded protein is CASSFDYLGEQYF.

This clonotype is medium-sized in the sample. The chain has TRBV28 and TRBJ1-6; weak D call: TRBD1 (5 bases). The CDR3 contains 15 residues. Trimming removed 5 bases from V and 2 bases from J, with 10 bases in between. In germline, CDR1 is MDHEN, CDR2 SYDVKM. As DNA, the CDR3 is TGTGCCAGCAGTACAGGACCGGCCTATAATTCACCCCTCCACTTT. Its protein product is CASSTGPAYNSPLHF. Variable domain in full (rest from reference TRBV28 and TRBJ1-6): DVKVTQSSRYLVKRTGEKVFLECVQDMDHENMFWYRQDPGLGLRLIYFSYDVKMKEKGDIPEGYSVSREKKERFSLILESASTNQTSMYLCASSTGPAYNSPLHFGNGTRLTVT.

This clonotype was seen ten or more times. The rearrangement joins TRBV24-1 to TRBJ1-2, with D possibly being TRBD1 (5 bases). Per the germline V gene, CDR1 is KGHDR and CDR2 is SFDVKD. V was clipped by 2 bases and J by 2 bases, with 11 bases between them. This CDR3 has 15 amino acids. This CDR3 reads CATSDSDRPNYGYTF. The CDR3 DNA is TGTGCCACCAGTGATTCCGACAGACCCAACTATGGCTACACCTTC.

The chain recombines TRBV20-1 with TRBJ1-5, with D possibly matching TRBD1 (6 bases). The germline gives CDR1 DFQATT, CDR2 SNEGSKA (reference sequence). This CDR3 region has 16 residues. V was trimmed by 1 base and J by 3 bases, leaving 16 bases between them. CDR3 sequence (DNA): TGCAGTGCTAGAGCAATAGGGGGAAATTTCAATCAGCCCCAGCATTTT. Its translation: CSARAIGGNFNQPQHF.